This T cell receptor beta chain was identified in a study of CD8 T cells in ankylosing spondylitis. In making TCR beta libraries, quantitative 5'-RACE with molecular barcodes was used. Each CDR3 protein is one row after TCRdb ran MiXCR on the 5' RACE reads. This sample has under 250,000 distinct CDR3 sequences, with roughly a tenth found just once. Comments on this clonotype: The antigen remains unidentified. Germline is not matched at one junction end, which may reflect a read error.

The CDR3 covers 12 residues. The V gene's germline CDR1 is MGHRA and CDR2 YSYEKL. Study-wide results and limits: Reports of some motif variants in reactive arthritis synovial fluid and blood predate this one. Disease-linked clones were reportedly significantly enriched in matched ankylosing spondylitis synovial fluid.

This chain uses TRBV4-1 with TRBJ2-1, with D hard to call. The sequenced sample consisted of blood, either unsorted or a sorted T cell fraction (not recorded which). The source of this sequence is a male donor with ankylosing spondylitis or in good health (not recorded which). The CDR3 protein is CASSLALNAQFF. CDR3 DNA sequence: TGCGCCAGCAGCCTGGCCCTAAATGCGCAGTTCTTC.